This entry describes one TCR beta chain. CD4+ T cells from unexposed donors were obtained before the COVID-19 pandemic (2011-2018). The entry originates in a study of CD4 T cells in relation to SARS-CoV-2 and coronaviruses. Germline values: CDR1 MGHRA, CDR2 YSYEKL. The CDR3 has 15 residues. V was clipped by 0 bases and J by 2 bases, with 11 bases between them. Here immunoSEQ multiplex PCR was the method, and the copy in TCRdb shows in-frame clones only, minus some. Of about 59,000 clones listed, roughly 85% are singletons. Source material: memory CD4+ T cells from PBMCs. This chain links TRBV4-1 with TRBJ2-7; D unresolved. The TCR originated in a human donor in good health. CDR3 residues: CASSQEGRFAYEQYF. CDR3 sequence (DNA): TGCGCCAGCAGCCAAGAGGGCAGGTTTGCCTACGAGCAGTACTTC.